Each of the 14 T cell receptor beta chains below was sequenced from the same sample in a study of T cells in Graves' hyperthyroidism and ophthalmopathy. Authors of the study amplified TCR beta CDR3 regions from RNA transcripts. An initial round of RT-PCR targeting the TCR CDR3 relied on the HTBI primer set. Via MiXCR, TCRdb re-called the multiplex PCR reads, giving one row per CDR3 protein. The sample records under 550,000 distinct CDR3 sequences, roughly an eighth being singletons. Source material: blood. The receptors stem from a young woman with Graves' hyperthyroidism.

This clonotype was seen ten or more times. V usage is TRBV20-1 and J usage is TRBJ2-1; no reliable D call. V dropped 0 bases and J dropped 6 bases, with 0 bases sitting between them. The CDR3 is 10 amino acids. Per the germline V gene, CDR1 is DFQATT and CDR2 is SNEGSKA (reference sequence). CDR3 sequence: CSARDNEQFF. In nucleotides, the CDR3 is TGCAGTGCTAGAGACAATGAGCAGTTCTTC.

This clonotype was detected ten times or more. The chain is built from TRBV5-4 and TRBJ2-3; 9 bases line up with TRBD2. Germline V gene sequence: CDR1 SGHNT, CDR2 YYREEE (reference sequence). With V trimmed by 4 bases and J by 6 bases, 15 bases remained unmatched. The CDR3 contains 17 residues. The chain's CDR3 is CASSRRDSGRRGDTQYF. The CDR3 DNA follows: TGTGCCAGCAGCCGTCGTGATAGCGGGAGAAGGGGCGATACGCAGTATTTT.

This clonotype appeared many times. V and J are TRBV5-6 and TRBJ1-5; no reliable D call. V was shortened by 0 bases and J by 4 bases, with 8 bases between the two germline ends. CDR1 is SGHDT and CDR2 is YYEEEE in the germline V gene. The CDR3 has 14 amino acids. DNA for the CDR3: TGTGCCAGCAGCTTGGGGGCAGGAAATCAGCCCCAGCATTTT. Translated, it gives CASSLGAGNQPQHF.

The sample holds many counts of this clonotype. The V gene is TRBV12-3 or TRBV12-4, the J gene TRBJ1-5; a possible D gene is TRBD1 (5 bases). V was trimmed by 5 bases and J by 0 bases, leaving 8 bases between them. The length of the CDR3 is 14 residues. The CDR3 reads CASSGGTSNQPQHF. CDR3 in DNA: TGTGCCAGCAGTGGGGGGACTAGCAATCAGCCCCAGCATTTT.

This clonotype was counted many times. One end of the junction is discordant with germline, which a read error may explain. The V and J genes are TRBV20-1 and TRBJ2-7, with a weak D call TRBD1 (6 bases). Per germline, CDR1 DFQATT and CDR2 SNEGSKA (reference sequence). The CDR3 has 14 amino acids. CDR3 residues: CSAGETGRSYEQYF. DNA of the CDR3: TGCAGTGCTGGAGAGACAGGCCGCTCCTACGAGCAGTACTTC.

This clonotype was picked up many times. The V gene is TRBV27, the J gene TRBJ1-2; possible D gene TRBD1, 5 bases. From germline, CDR1 is MNHEY and CDR2 SMNVEV (reference sequence). With 5 bases removed from V and 7 bases from J, the gap between germline ends came to 14 bases. This CDR3 region has 13 residues. The CDR3 DNA sequence: TGTGCCAGCAGTCAAGACAGTTTTTCTGGCTACACCTTC. Its translation: CASSQDSFSGYTF.

This clonotype appeared a few times. The CDR3 DNA reads as TGCAGTGCTAGAGATCTAGACAGGCTTCTGAATCAGCCCCAGCATTTT. Its protein is CSARDLDRLLNQPQHF. The rearrangement links TRBV20-1 to TRBJ1-5; possible D gene TRBD1, 6 bases. CDR3 length: 16 residues. The germline V gene has CDR1 DFQATT and CDR2 SNEGSKA (reference sequence). V was trimmed by 0 bases and J by 4 bases, leaving 16 bases between them.

This clonotype was detected a few times. The genes are TRBV3-1 and TRBJ2-5; possible D gene TRBD2, 6 bases. The CDR3 extends over 16 amino acids. Trimming took 4 bases from V and 5 from J, leaving 20 bases between them. Germline V gene lookup returns CDR1 LGHDT and CDR2 YNNKEL (reference sequence). The CDR3 DNA reads TGTGCCAGCAGCCCAACTTCCGGGCGGGGTCAGGAGACCCAGTACTTC. Its protein is CASSPTSGRGQETQYF.

This clonotype was seen repeatedly, ten times or more. The chain has TRBV12-3 or TRBV12-4 and TRBJ2-7; 11 bases map to TRBD1. The CDR3 runs 14 residues. V lost 6 bases to trimming and J lost 3 bases; unmatched junction nucleotides: 4. The DNA for the CDR3 is TGTGCCAGCAGGGGGACAGGGGGGGGCTACGAGCAGTACTTC. The encoded protein is CASRGTGGGYEQYF.

This clonotype was counted at least ten times. This rearrangement joins TRBV30 to TRBJ2-7; D possibly corresponds to TRBD1 (6 bases). Trimming took 4 bases from V and 4 from J, leaving 11 bases between them. Germline V lookup: CDR1 GTSNPN, CDR2 SVGIG (reference sequence). This CDR3 contains 12 residues. The CDR3 reads CAWTRGGYEQYF. The CDR3 DNA is TGTGCCTGGACCAGGGGTGGATACGAGCAGTACTTC.

This clonotype was recorded a few times. The chain is built from TRBV29-1 and TRBJ2-6; maybe TRBD1 (5 bases). The CDR3 is 14 amino acids. The germline V and J ends were trimmed by 5 bases and 0 bases, with 8 bases remaining between them. The germline V gene has CDR1 SQVTM and CDR2 ANQGSEA. The DNA for the CDR3 is TGCAGCGTTTCAGGGAACTCTGGGGCCAACGTCCTGACTTTC. This translates into CSVSGNSGANVLTF.

This clonotype has ten or more counts. The V gene is TRBV2, the J gene TRBJ2-1, with TRBD2 matching over 10 bases. Germline V CDR1 and CDR2: SNHLY, FYNNEI. V lost 8 bases to trimming and J lost 6 bases; unmatched junction nucleotides: 10. The CDR3 consists of 15 residues. The CDR3 sequence: CASRPRAGGGNEQFF. The CDR3 bases are TGTGCCAGCCGCCCTCGAGCGGGAGGGGGCAATGAGCAGTTCTTC.

This rearrangement joins TRBV28 to TRBJ2-5; perhaps TRBD1 as D (6 bases). Trimming removed 6 bases from V and 2 bases from J, with 19 bases in between. The CDR3 runs to 16 residues. The germline V gene encodes CDR1 MDHEN and CDR2 SYDVKM. CDR3 in DNA: TGTGCCAGCAGCCCCCCCCCCGGGACACCGCAAGAGACCCAGTACTTC. Encoded protein: CASSPPPGTPQETQYF.

This clonotype was detected many times. The genes are TRBV6-1 and TRBJ2-3; 10 nucleotides align to TRBD1. The V gene end was trimmed by 3 bases and the J gene end by 2 bases; junction bases not matched to a gene: 2. The length of the CDR3 is 15 residues. Germline CDR1 is MNHNS and CDR2 is SASEGT. DNA of the CDR3: TGTGCCAGCAGTGAGGGGACAGGGGCCACAGATACGCAGTATTTT. It yields the protein CASSEGTGATDTQYF.